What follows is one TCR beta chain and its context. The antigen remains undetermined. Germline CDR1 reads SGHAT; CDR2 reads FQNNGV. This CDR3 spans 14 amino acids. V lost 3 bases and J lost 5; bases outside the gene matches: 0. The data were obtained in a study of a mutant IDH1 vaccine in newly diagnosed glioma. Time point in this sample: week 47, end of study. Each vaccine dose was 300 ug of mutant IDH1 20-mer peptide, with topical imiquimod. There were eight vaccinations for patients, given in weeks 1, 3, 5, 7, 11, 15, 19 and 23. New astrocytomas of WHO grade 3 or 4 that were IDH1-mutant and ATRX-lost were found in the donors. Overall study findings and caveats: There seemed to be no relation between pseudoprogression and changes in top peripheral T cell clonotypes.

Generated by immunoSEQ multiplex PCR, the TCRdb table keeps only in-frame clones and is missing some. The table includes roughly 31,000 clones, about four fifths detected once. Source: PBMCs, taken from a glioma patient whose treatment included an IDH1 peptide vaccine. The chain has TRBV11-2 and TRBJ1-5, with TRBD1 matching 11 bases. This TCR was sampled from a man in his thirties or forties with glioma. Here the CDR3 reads CASSLDRGHQPQHF. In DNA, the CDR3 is TGTGCCAGCAGCTTGGACAGGGGGCATCAGCCCCAGCATTTT.